Presented here are 10 T cell receptor beta chains from one specimen sequenced in a study of human versus mouse CDR3 diversity and MHC coevolution. Using immunoSEQ multiplex PCR, the repertoire was profiled, and TCRdb retains in-frame clones only, with some absent. The table shows roughly 80,000 clones, with 93% occurring only once. Material: naive CD4+ T cells from blood. Subset denoted: CD45RO-negative CD62L-positive naive CD4 T cells. These receptors were obtained from a person aged 25 to 75 in good health.

The DNA for the CDR3 is TGTGCCAGCAGCCAGTCAGGGGGGAGCAATCAGCCCCAGCATTTT. This translates into CASSQSGGSNQPQHF. This rearrangement joins TRBV11-2 to TRBJ1-5; TRBD1 matches 7 bases. Germline V lookup: CDR1 SGHAT, CDR2 FQNNGV. This CDR3 contains 15 residues. J was trimmed by 1 base and V by 5 bases; bases with no gene match: 5.

The chain couples TRBV12-5 to TRBJ2-2; D ambiguous. V dropped 6 bases and J dropped 0 bases, with 11 bases sitting between them. The CDR3 consists of 15 residues. CDR1 LGHNT and CDR2 FRNRAP come from the germline V gene. The CDR3 DNA is TGTGCTAGTGGCCCCCTTCTTCCGAACACCGGGGAGCTGTTTTTT. It codes for CASGPLLPNTGELFF.

In this sample, this clone turned up once. The chain is built from TRBV19 and TRBJ1-2; a weak D match, TRBD1 (6 bases). The germline V and J ends were trimmed by 11 bases and 3 bases, with 13 bases remaining between them. The CDR3 runs 12 residues. CDR1 and CDR2 (germline): LNHDA, SQIVND (reference sequence). The CDR3 here is CAARGSYYGYTF. The DNA of the CDR3 is TGTGCCGCGAGGGGGTCCTACTATGGCTACACCTTC.

The genes are TRBV10-3 and TRBJ2-5; the match to TRBD2 covers 9 bases. V lost 7 bases to trimming and J lost 4 bases; unmatched junction nucleotides: 4. The CDR3 is 13 amino acids. CDR1 is ENHRY and CDR2 is SYGVKD in the germline V gene. The CDR3 DNA reads TGTGCCATCACGGCGGGGGGGACAGAGACCCAGTACTTC. It translates to CAITAGGTETQYF.

The chain has TRBV5-1 and TRBJ1-6, with 10 bases matching TRBD1. This CDR3 comprises 17 residues. The germline V gene has CDR1 SGHRS and CDR2 YFSETQ. Trimming took 0 bases from V and 8 from J; bases not matched to a gene: 8. CDR3 nucleotides: TGCGCCAGCAGCTTGGCCATTACGGGACAGGGGTATTCACCCCTCCACTTT. This encodes CASSLAITGQGYSPLHF. Supplemented by reference TRBV5-1 and TRBJ1-6, the full variable domain reads KAGVTQTPRYLIKTRGQQVTLSCSPISGHRSVSWYQQTPGQGLQFLFEYFSETQRNKGNFPGRFSGRQFSNSRSEMNVSTLELGDSALYLCASSLAITGQGYSPLHFGNGTRLTVT.

The CDR3 reads CASSEYGGKQDEQYF. The CDR3 DNA sequence: TGTGCCAGCAGTGAATATGGAGGGAAGCAAGACGAGCAGTACTTC. This rearrangement joins TRBV25-1 to TRBJ2-7; D may be TRBD2 (6 bases). The CDR3 runs to 15 residues. CDR1 and CDR2 (germline): MGHDK, SYGVNS. Trimming shortened V by 0 bases and J by 5 bases, and 14 bases separated the two germline ends.

The CDR3 DNA follows: TGTGCCAGCAGTAGACAGGACGGAACCTACGAGCAGTACTTC. The encoded protein is CASSRQDGTYEQYF. V gene TRBV27 combines with J gene TRBJ2-7, with D possibly TRBD1 on 6 matching bases. From germline, CDR1 is MNHEY and CDR2 SMNVEV (reference sequence). The CDR3 has 14 residues. Trimming pared 5 bases from V and 2 bases from J, leaving 13 bases between.

This chain links TRBV5-6 with TRBJ2-1; TRBD2 matches at 9 bases. Germline CDR1 is SGHDT and CDR2 is YYEEEE. The CDR3 is 16 residues long. V lost 4 bases and J lost 7; bases outside the gene matches: 12. The CDR3 nucleotides read TGTGCCAGCAGCGTCTTAGCGGGAGACCTTTGGAATGAGCAGTTCTTC. Protein sequence: CASSVLAGDLWNEQFF.

The chain couples TRBV18 to TRBJ2-5; D is possibly TRBD1 (5 bases). Judging by the DNA end, TRBJ2-7 fits better; the J call may be wrong. Looked up from germline, CDR1 is KGHSH and CDR2 is LQKENI. The CDR3 is made up of 14 amino acids. The CDR3 nucleotides are TGTGCCAGCTCACTCAGACAGCTCTCCTACGAGCAGTACTTC. As protein: CASSLRQLSYEQYF.

CDR3 in amino acids: CASSPKSTDTQYF. The DNA for the CDR3 is TGTGCCAGCAGCCCTAAGAGCACAGATACGCAGTATTTT. The chain couples TRBV7-9 to TRBJ2-3; D gene unclear. This CDR3 region has 13 residues. Germline CDR1 is SEHNR and CDR2 is FQNEAQ (reference sequence). Trimming removed 5 bases from V and 0 bases from J, with 6 bases in between.